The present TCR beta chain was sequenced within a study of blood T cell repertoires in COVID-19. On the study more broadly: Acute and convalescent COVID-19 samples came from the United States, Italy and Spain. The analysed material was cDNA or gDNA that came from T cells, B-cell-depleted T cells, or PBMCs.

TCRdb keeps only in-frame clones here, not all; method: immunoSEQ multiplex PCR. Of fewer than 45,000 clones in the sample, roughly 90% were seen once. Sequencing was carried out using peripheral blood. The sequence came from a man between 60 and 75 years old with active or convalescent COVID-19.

As DNA, the CDR3 is TGCGCCAGCGGAAAAACAGGGACCAATCAGCCCCAGCATTTT. Amino acid sequence: CASGKTGTNQPQHF. The rearrangement joins TRBV4-1 to TRBJ1-5, with D perhaps TRBD1 (6 bases). The CDR3 sequence is 14 residues long. Germline V gene data show CDR1 as MGHRA and CDR2 as YSYEKL. V lost 8 bases, J lost 3 bases, and 14 bases lay in between.